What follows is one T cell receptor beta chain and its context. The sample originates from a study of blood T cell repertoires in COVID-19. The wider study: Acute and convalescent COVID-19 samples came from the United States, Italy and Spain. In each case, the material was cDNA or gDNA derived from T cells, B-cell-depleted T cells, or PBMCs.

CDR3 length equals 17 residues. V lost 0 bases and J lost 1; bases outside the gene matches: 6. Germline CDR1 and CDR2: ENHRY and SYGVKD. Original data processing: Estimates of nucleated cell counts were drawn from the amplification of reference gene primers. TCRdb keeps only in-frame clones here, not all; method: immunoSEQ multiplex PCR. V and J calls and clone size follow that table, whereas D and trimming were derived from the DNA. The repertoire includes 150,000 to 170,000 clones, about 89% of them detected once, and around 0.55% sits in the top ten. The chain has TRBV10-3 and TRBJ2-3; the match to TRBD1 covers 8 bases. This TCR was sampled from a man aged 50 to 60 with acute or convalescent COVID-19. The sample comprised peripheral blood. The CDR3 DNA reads TGTGCCATCAGTGAGTCGGACAGGGTGGGGGGCACAGATACGCAGTATTTT. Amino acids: CAISESDRVGGTDTQYF.